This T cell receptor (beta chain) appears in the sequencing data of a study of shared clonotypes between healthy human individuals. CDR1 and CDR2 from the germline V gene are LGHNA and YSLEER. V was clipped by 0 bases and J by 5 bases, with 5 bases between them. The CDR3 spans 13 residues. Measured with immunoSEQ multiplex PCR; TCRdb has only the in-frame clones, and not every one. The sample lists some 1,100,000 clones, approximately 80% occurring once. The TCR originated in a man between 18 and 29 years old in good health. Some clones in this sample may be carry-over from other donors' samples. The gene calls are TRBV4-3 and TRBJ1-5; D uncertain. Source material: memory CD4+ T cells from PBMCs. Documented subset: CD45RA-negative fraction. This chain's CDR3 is CASSQDGYQPQHF. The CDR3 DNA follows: TGCGCCAGCAGCCAAGACGGGTATCAGCCCCAGCATTTT.